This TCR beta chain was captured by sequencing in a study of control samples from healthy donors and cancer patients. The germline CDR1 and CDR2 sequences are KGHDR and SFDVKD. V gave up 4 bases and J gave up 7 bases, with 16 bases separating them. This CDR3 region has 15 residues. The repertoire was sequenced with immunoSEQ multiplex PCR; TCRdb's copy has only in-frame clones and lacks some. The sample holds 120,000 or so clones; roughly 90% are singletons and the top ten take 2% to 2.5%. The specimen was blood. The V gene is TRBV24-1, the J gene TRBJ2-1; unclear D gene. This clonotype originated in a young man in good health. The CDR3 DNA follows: TGTGCCACCAGTGACCCGGGTAAGGGAATAAATGAGCAGTTCTTC. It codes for CATSDPGKGINEQFF.